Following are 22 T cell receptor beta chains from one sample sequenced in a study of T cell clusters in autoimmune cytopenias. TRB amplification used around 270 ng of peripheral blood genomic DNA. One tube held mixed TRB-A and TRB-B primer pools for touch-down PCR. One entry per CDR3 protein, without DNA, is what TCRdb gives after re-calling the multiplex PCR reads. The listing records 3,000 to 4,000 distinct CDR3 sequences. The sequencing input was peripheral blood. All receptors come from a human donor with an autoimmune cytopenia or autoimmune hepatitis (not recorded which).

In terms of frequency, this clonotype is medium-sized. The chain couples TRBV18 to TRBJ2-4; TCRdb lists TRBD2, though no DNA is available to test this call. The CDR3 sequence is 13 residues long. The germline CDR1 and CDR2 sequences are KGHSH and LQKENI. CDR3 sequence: CASSPTEGGFQYF.

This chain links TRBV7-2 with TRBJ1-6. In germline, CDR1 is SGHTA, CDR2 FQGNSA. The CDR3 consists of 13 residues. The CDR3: CASRLTANSPLHF. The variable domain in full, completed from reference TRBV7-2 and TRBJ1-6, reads GAGVSQSPSNKVTEKGKDVELRCDPISGHTALYWYRQSLGQGLEFLIYFQGNSAPDKSGLPSDRFSAERTGGSVSTLTIQRTQQEDSAVYLCASRLTANSPLHFGNGTRLTVT.

CDR3 amino acids: CASRLTFDRPNTEAFF. The chain uses TRBV6-2 or TRBV6-3 and TRBJ1-1; TCRdb calls TRBD1, which cannot be checked without DNA. The CDR3 has 16 residues. CDR1 MNHEY and CDR2 SVGEGT come from the germline V gene.

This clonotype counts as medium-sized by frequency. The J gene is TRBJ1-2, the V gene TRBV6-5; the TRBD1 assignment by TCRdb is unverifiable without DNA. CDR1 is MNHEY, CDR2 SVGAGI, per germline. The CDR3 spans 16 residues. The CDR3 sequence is CASSYSDRGINYGYTF.

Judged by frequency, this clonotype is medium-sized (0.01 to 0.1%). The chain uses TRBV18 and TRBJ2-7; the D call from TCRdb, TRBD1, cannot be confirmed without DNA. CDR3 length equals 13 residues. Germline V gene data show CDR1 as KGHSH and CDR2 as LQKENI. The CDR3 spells CASSPHPAYEQYF.

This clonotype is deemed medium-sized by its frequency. The CDR3 loop reads CASSIVPQPQHF. This rearrangement joins TRBV19 to TRBJ1-5. CDR1 and CDR2 (germline): LNHDA, SQIVND (reference sequence). CDR3 length: 12 residues.

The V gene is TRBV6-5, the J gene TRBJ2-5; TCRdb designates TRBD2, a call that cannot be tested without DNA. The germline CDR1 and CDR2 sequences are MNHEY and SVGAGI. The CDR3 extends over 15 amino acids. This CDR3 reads CASSGRTRSQETQYF.

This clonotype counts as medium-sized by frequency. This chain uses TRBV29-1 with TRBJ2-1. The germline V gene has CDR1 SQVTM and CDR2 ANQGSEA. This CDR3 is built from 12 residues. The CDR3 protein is CSVEDLGNEQFF.

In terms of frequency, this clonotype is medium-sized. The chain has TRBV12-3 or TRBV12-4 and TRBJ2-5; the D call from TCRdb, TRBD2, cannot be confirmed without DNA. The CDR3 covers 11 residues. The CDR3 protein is CASQGGETQYF.

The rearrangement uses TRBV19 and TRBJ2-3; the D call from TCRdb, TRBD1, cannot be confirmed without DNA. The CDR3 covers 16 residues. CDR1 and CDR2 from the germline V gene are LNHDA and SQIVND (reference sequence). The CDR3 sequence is CASSSGQFKGTDTQYF.

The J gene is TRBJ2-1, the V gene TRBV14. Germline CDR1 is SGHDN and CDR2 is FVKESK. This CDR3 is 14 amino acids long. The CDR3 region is CASSDRGSYNEQFF.

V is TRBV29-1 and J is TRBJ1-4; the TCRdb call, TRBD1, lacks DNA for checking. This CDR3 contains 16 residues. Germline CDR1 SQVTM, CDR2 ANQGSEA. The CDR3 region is CSVGMGQGGTNEKLFF.

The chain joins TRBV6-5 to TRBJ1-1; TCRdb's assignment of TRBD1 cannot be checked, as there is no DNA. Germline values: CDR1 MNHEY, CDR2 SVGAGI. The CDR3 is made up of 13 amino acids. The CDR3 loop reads CASTGMGKTEAFF.

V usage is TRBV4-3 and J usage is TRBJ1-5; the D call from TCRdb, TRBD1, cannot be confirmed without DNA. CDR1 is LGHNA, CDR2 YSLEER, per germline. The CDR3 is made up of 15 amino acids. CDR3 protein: CASSQGTSHNQPQHF.

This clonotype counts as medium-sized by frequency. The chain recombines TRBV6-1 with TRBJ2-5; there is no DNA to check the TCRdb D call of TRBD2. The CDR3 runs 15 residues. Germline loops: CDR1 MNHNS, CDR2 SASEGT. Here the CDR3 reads CASSGQRGGGETQYF.

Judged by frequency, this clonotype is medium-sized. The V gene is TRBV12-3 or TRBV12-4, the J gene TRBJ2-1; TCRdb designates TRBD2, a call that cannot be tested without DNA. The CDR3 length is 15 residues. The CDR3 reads CASSLRGTKYNEQFF.

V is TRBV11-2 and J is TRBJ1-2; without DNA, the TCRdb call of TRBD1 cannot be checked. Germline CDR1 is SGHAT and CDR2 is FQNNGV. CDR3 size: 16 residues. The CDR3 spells CASSANQEGSPYGYTF.

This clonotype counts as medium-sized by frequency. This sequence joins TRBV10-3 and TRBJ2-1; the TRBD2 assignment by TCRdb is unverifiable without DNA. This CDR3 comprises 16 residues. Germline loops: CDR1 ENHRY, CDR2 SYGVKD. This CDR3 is CAISDPLAGRWGEQFF.

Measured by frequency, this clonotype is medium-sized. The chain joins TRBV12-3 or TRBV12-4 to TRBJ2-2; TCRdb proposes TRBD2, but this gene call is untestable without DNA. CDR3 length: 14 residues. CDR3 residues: CASSLRELTGELFF.

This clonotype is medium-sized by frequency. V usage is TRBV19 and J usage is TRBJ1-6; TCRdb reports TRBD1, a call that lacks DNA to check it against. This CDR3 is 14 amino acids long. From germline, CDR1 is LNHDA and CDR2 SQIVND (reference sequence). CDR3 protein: CASSLDRGDSPLHF.

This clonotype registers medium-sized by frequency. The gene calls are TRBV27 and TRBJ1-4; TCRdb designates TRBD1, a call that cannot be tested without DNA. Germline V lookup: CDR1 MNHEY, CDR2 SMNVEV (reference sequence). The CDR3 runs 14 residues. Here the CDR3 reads CASRIGGEGEKLFF.

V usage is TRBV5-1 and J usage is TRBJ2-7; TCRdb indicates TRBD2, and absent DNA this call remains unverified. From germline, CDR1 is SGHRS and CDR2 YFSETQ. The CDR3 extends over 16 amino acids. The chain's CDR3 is CASSLGGTSGTYEQYF.